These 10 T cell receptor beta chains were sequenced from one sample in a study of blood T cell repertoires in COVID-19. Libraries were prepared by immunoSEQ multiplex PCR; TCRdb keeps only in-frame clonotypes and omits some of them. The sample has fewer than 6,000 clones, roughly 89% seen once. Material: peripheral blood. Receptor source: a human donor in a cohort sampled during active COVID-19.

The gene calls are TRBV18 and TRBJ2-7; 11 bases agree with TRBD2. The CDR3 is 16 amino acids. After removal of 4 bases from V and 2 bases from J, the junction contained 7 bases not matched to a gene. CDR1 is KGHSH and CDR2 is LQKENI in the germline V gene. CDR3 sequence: CASSRDWGLAAYEQYF. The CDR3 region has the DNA TGTGCCAGCTCACGAGACTGGGGACTAGCGGCCTACGAGCAGTACTTC.

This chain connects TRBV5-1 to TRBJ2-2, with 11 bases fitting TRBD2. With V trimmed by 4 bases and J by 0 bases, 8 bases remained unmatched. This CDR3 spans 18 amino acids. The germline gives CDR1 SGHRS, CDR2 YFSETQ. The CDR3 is CASSLRLAGLPNTGELFF. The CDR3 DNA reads TGCGCCAGCAGCCTGAGACTAGCGGGGCTTCCGAACACCGGGGAGCTGTTTTTT.

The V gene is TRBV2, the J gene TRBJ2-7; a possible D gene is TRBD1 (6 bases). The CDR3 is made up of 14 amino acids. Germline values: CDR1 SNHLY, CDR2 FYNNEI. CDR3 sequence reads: CASRVQGDSYEQYF. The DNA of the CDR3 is TGTGCGTCCAGGGTACAGGGAGACTCCTACGAGCAGTACTTC.

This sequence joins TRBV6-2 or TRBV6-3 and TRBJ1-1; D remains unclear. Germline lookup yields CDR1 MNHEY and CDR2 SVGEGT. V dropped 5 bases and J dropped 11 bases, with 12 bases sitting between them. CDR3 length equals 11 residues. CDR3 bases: TGTGCCAGCAGTACCCCAACGCGGGCTTTCTTT. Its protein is CASSTPTRAFF.

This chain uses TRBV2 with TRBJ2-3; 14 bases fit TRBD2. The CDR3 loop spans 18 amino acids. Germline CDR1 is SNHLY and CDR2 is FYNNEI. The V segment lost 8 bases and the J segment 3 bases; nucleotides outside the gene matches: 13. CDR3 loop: CASAALGLAGVLTDTQYF. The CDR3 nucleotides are TGTGCCAGCGCCGCCCTGGGACTAGCGGGGGTTTTAACAGATACGCAGTATTTT.

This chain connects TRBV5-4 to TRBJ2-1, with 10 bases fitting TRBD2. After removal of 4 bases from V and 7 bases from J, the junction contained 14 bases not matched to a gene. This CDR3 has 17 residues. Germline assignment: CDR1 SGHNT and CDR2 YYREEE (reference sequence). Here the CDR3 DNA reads TGTGCCAGCAGCCCCCCCCAAAGCGGGAGGGCCCCGAATGAGCAGTTCTTC. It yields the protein CASSPPQSGRAPNEQFF.

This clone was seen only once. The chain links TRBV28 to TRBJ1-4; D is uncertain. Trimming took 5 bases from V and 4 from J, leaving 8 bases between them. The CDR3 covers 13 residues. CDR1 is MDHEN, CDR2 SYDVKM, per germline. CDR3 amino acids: CASSLAHNEKLFF. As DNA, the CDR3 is TGTGCCAGCAGTCTTGCGCATAATGAAAAACTGTTTTTT.

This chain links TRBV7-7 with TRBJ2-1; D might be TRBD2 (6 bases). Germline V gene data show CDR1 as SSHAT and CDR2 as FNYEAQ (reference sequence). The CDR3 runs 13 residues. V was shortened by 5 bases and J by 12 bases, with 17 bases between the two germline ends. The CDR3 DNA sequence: TGTGCCAGCAGCCCAATCAATGGGGGGTTGCAGTTCTTC. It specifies CASSPINGGLQFF. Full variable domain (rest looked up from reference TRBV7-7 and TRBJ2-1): GAGVSQSPRYKVTKRGQDVTLRCDPISSHATLYWYQQALGQGPEFLTYFNYEAQPDKSGLPSDRFSAERPEGSISTLTIQRTEQRDSAMYRCASSPINGGLQFFGPGTRLTVL.

The CDR3 reads CASSLQGPRLTGELFF. DNA of the CDR3: TGTGCCAGCAGTTTACAGGGCCCGAGGCTTACCGGGGAGCTGTTTTTT. The chain uses TRBV28 and TRBJ2-2; D is perhaps TRBD1 (5 bases). V was clipped by 2 bases and J by 5 bases, with 15 bases between them. CDR1 MDHEN and CDR2 SYDVKM come from the germline V gene. This CDR3 has 16 residues. The variable domain in full, completed from reference TRBV28 and TRBJ2-2, reads DVKVTQSSRYLVKRTGEKVFLECVQDMDHENMFWYRQDPGLGLRLIYFSYDVKMKEKGDIPEGYSVSREKKERFSLILESASTNQTSMYLCASSLQGPRLTGELFFGEGSRLTVL.

This CDR3 is CASSPVPAGGPNTGELFF. The CDR3 bases are TGTGCCAGCAGCCCTGTTCCAGCGGGGGGTCCGAACACCGGGGAGCTGTTTTTT. The chain recombines TRBV7-6 with TRBJ2-2, with TRBD2 matching 9 bases. With V trimmed by 5 bases and J by 0 bases, 10 bases remained unmatched. The CDR3 extends over 18 amino acids. In germline, CDR1 is SGHVS, CDR2 FNYEAQ.